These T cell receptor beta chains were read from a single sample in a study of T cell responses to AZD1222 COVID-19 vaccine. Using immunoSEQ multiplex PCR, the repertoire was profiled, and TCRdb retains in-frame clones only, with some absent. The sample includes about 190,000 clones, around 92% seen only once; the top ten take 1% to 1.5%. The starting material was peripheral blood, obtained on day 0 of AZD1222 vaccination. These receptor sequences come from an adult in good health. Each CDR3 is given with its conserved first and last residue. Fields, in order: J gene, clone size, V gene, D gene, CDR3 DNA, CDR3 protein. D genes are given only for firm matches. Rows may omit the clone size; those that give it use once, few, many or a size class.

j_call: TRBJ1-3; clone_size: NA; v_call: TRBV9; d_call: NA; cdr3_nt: TGTGCCAGCAGCGTAATCCGGGAACAATTTGGAAACACCATATATTTT; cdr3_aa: CASSVIREQFGNTIYF
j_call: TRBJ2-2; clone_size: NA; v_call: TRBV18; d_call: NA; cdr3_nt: TGTGCCAGCTCACCCCCCCTGATGGTCCAGCGGACCGGGGAGCTGTTTTTT; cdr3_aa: CASSPPLMVQRTGELFF
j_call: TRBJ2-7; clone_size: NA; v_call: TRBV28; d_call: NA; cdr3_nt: TGTGCCAGCAGCCTAAGGACAAGGCGGGGCCCTTCGGACAGCTACGAGCAGTACTTC; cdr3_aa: CASSLRTRRGPSDSYEQYF
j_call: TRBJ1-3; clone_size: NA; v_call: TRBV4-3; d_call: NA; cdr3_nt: TGCGCCAGCAGCTCTACCGGCTCTGGAAACACCATATATTTT; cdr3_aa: CASSSTGSGNTIYF
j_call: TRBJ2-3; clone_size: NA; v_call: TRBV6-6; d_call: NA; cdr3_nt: TGTGCCAGCAGCCGACAACCGGGACCGTGGGACACAGATACGCAGTATTTT; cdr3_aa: CASSRQPGPWDTDTQYF
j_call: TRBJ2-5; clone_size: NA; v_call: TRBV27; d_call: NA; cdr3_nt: TGTGCCAGCAGTTTTGACGACAGCCAAGAGACCCAGTACTTC; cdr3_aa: CASSFDDSQETQYF
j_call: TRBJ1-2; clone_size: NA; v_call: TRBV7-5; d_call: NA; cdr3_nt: TGTGTCAGAAGCGCGAAAGGGACCGGGACGCAGGACTATGGCTACACCTTC; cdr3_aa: CVRSAKGTGTQDYGYTF
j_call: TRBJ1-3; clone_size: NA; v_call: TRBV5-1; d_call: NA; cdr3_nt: TGCGCCAGCAGCTTGGGCGACAGGGGAAACACCATATATTTT; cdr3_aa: CASSLGDRGNTIYF
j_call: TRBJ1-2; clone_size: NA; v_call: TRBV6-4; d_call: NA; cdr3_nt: TGTGCCAGCAGTGACTCCGTCCGCGGCTTCTCCGGCTACACCTTC; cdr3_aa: CASSDSVRGFSGYTF
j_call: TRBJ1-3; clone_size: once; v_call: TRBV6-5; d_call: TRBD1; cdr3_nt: TGTGCCAGCAGTTACTCGACAGGGAGCGGAAACACCATATATTTT; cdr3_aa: CASSYSTGSGNTIYF
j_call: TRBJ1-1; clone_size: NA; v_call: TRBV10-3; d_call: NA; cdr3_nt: TGTGCCATCAGTGACTCGAGGAGTGCCACTGAAGCTTTCTTT; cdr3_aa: CAISDSRSATEAFF
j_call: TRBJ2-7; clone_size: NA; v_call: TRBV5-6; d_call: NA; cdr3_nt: TGTGCCAGCAGCTTGGACAGGGCGGGAGAGCAGTACTTC; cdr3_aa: CASSLDRAGEQYF
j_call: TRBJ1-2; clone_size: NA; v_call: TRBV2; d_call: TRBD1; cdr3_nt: TGTGCCAGCAGTGAAGGGCAGGGGGTTGATGGCTACACCTTC; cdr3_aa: CASSEGQGVDGYTF
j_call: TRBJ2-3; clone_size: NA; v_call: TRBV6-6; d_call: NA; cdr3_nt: TGTGCCAGCAGTCAAACTCTCCGGCGACCCGGGGGTGGAGATACGCAGTATTTT; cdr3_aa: CASSQTLRRPGGGDTQYF